The sequence of this TCR beta chain was determined in a study of T cells in Graves' hyperthyroidism and ophthalmopathy. Diagnosis of hyperthyroidism was new in patients aged 18 to 65, and its duration was under 2 months. Uncontrolled infection, other autoimmune disease, pregnancy and lactation each barred patients from inclusion. Amplification targeted TCR beta CDR3 regions from RNA transcripts. First-round RT-PCR with HTBI primers amplified the TCR CDR3 region. MiXCR, run by TCRdb on the multiplex PCR reads, gives a single entry per CDR3 protein. The data contain roughly 720,000 distinct CDR3 sequences, around a sixth of them seen just once; the ten biggest clones take up 15% to 18%. Many counts were recorded for this clonotype. This clonotype originated in a man aged 50 to 59 with Graves' hyperthyroidism. Source material: blood.

This chain's CDR3 is CASSLMAETYEQYF. CDR3 DNA: TGTGCCAGCAGTTTGATGGCGGAGACCTACGAGCAGTACTTC. The chain links TRBV28 to TRBJ2-7, with D unresolved. The CDR3 sequence is 14 residues long. V was clipped by 3 bases and J by 2 bases, with 11 bases between them. Germline CDR1 is MDHEN and CDR2 is SYDVKM.